These 19 T cell receptor beta chains share one sample of origin, sequenced in a study of T-cell memory formation after mild COVID-19. TCRdb re-analysed the 5' RACE reads in MiXCR, keeping a single row per CDR3 protein. This table has 250,000 to 300,000 distinct CDR3 sequences, roughly 8.2% appearing once. Sequenced input: PBMCs or a T cell subset sorted from them (not recorded which). The source of these receptors is a man aged 18 to 29 who had mild COVID-19 (a few samples of this study predate the infection). Cell type and time point are not known.

The V gene is TRBV27, the J gene TRBJ2-5, with TRBD1 as a possible D gene (6 bases). Trimming removed 4 bases from V and 7 bases from J, with 13 bases in between. In germline, CDR1 is MNHEY, CDR2 SMNVEV (reference sequence). The CDR3 is 13 amino acids. CDR3 region: CASSSQTGGTQYF. The CDR3 DNA reads TGTGCCAGCAGTTCCCAGACAGGCGGGACCCAGTACTTC.

In its sample, this clonotype was seen many times. The chain is built from TRBV5-1 and TRBJ1-6; 9 bases match TRBD1. CDR1 and CDR2 (germline): SGHRS, YFSETQ. Unmatched junction bases numbered 8, after V lost 3 bases and J lost 10 bases. The CDR3 is 15 amino acids. CDR3 protein: CASSYRDRVGSPLHF. Here the CDR3 DNA reads TGCGCCAGCAGCTATCGGGACAGGGTTGGCTCACCCCTCCACTTT.

The CDR3 DNA reads TGTGCCAGCAGCTTAGCGCACAGGGGGTCAGATACGCAGTATTTT. This gives the protein CASSLAHRGSDTQYF. The genes are TRBV7-9 and TRBJ2-3, with TRBD1 matching 8 bases. The CDR3 covers 15 residues. The trim removed 0 bases at V and 4 bases at J, leaving 3 bases unmatched. From germline, CDR1 is SEHNR and CDR2 FQNEAQ (reference sequence).

The CDR3, as DNA: TGTGCCAGCAGCCGAGAGGCCCCGATCGTCGACGGGGCTAATGAAAAACTGTTTTTT. This codes for CASSREAPIVDGANEKLFF. The gene calls are TRBV6-2 or TRBV6-3 and TRBJ1-4, with unresolved D. CDR1 and CDR2 (germline): MNHEY, SVGEGT. Trimming pared 6 bases from V and 3 bases from J, leaving 26 bases between. The CDR3 has 19 residues.

The rearrangement uses TRBV29-1 and TRBJ2-6; no reliable D call. CDR1 is SQVTM, CDR2 ANQGSEA, per germline. V lost 3 bases and J lost 1, with 4 bases in between. The CDR3 is 13 amino acids. CDR3 sequence reads: CSVDLSGANVLTF. The CDR3 nucleotides are TGCAGCGTTGATTTGTCTGGGGCCAACGTCCTGACTTTC.

This clonotype was detected only a few times. The genes are TRBV6-5 and TRBJ2-5, with D maybe TRBD2 (6 bases). The germline V and J ends were trimmed by 5 bases and 9 bases, with 10 bases remaining between them. There are 11 residues in the CDR3. CDR1 and CDR2 (germline): MNHEY, SVGAGI. CDR3 sequence (DNA): TGTGCCAGCAGTCGGGGGACGGCCCAGTACTTC. Translating it yields CASSRGTAQYF.

The chain employs TRBV11-2 and TRBJ2-5; D is perhaps TRBD1 or TRBD2 (6 bases each). The germline V gene has CDR1 SGHAT and CDR2 FQNNGV. V was cut by 3 bases and J by 3 bases, with 11 bases left in between. This CDR3 region has 14 residues. The CDR3, as DNA: TGTGCCAGCAGCTTCTTTAGGGGGGAAGAGACCCAGTACTTC. This gives the protein CASSFFRGEETQYF.

The chain has TRBV29-1 and TRBJ2-3; the D gene is possibly TRBD2 (5 bases). Trimming left V 6 bases short and J 5 bases short, with 21 bases between. Germline-derived CDR1 and CDR2 are SQVTM and ANQGSEA. The length of the CDR3 is 15 residues. The CDR3 DNA reads TGCAGCGTACCCCGGACTGGATCTTACCTAGATACGCAGTATTTT. Its protein is CSVPRTGSYLDTQYF.

The chain is built from TRBV6-5 and TRBJ1-2, with TRBD1 as a possible D gene (6 bases). Trimming cost V 5 bases and J 8 bases, with 21 bases left between them. The germline CDR1 and CDR2 sequences are MNHEY and SVGAGI. CDR3 length equals 15 residues. The CDR3 spells CASSQTSGDSGGYTF. Written as DNA, the CDR3 is TGTGCCAGCAGTCAAACTTCAGGGGATTCGGGAGGCTACACCTTC.

The V and J genes are TRBV5-1 and TRBJ2-5; D is unclear. This CDR3 comprises 14 residues. V was shortened by 5 bases and J by 5 bases, with 16 bases between the two germline ends. CDR1 is SGHRS and CDR2 is YFSETQ in the germline V gene. CDR3 DNA sequence: TGCGCCAGCAGACCGGACGGCAGTGGGGAGACCCAGTACTTC. It specifies CASRPDGSGETQYF.

This chain links TRBV7-6 with TRBJ2-7; D is ambiguous. There are 12 residues in the CDR3. Germline assignment: CDR1 SGHVS and CDR2 FNYEAQ. CDR3 nucleotide sequence: TGTTCCAGCAGCTTAGAGGCCTGGGAGCAGTACGTC. Translated, it gives CSSSLEAWEQYV.

This clonotype was observed many times. The rearrangement links TRBV7-2 to TRBJ2-3, with 14 bases fitting TRBD2. Germline V gene lookup returns CDR1 SGHTA and CDR2 FQGNSA. The CDR3 covers 17 residues. The junction had 7 bases not matched to a gene; V was cut back by 3 bases and J by 5 bases. The CDR3, as DNA: TGTGCCAGCAGCTTTGGACTAGCGGGGGGCCGTGGAGATACGCAGTATTTT. This codes for CASSFGLAGGRGDTQYF. Filled out from reference TRBV7-2 and TRBJ2-3, the complete variable domain reads GAGVSQSPSNKVTEKGKDVELRCDPISGHTALYWYRQSLGQGLEFLIYFQGNSAPDKSGLPSDRFSAERTGGSVSTLTIQRTQQEDSAVYLCASSFGLAGGRGDTQYFGPGTRLTVL.

The chain has TRBV29-1 and TRBJ2-1, with D unresolved. The germline V gene has CDR1 SQVTM and CDR2 ANQGSEA. CDR3 length: 13 residues. Trimming left V 4 bases short and J 2 bases short, with 9 bases between. The DNA of the CDR3 is TGCAGCGTTGCGGCAGCGACCTACAATGAGCAGTTCTTC. Translation gives CSVAAATYNEQFF.

The chain has TRBV12-3 or TRBV12-4 and TRBJ2-3; D is ambiguous. The CDR3 contains 14 residues. V lost 5 bases to trimming and J lost 0 bases, with 9 bases between them. CDR3 nucleotide sequence: TGTGCCAGCAGTACAAAGGACAGCACAGATACGCAGTATTTT. Amino acid sequence: CASSTKDSTDTQYF.

This clonotype showed up just a few times. This chain joins TRBV7-9 and TRBJ2-5; TRBD2 is a possible D gene (6 bases). There are 16 residues in the CDR3. CDR1 and CDR2 from the germline V gene are SEHNR and FQNEAQ (reference sequence). Trimming took off 5 bases at V and 4 bases at J, with 20 bases between the two ends. The DNA of the CDR3 is TGTGCCAGCAGCCCTAGCTTCGGGGCCGGGGGAGAGACCCAGTACTTC. This sequence encodes CASSPSFGAGGETQYF.

Many counts were recorded for this clonotype. V usage is TRBV6-6 and J usage is TRBJ2-4; TRBD2 matches at 7 bases. V shed 0 bases and J 7 bases; nucleotides not matched to a gene: 3. Germline CDR1 is MNHNY and CDR2 is SVGAGI (reference sequence). The CDR3 has 14 residues. As DNA, the CDR3 is TGTGCCAGCAGTTACTCGGGGGGGGAGAACATTCAGTACTTC. Protein sequence: CASSYSGGENIQYF.

This clonotype was detected a few times. This rearrangement joins TRBV29-1 to TRBJ1-3, with no clear D. Germline V CDR1 and CDR2: SQVTM, ANQGSEA. The CDR3 contains 13 residues. The germline V and J ends were trimmed by 4 bases and 0 bases, with 7 bases remaining between them. The chain's CDR3 is CSVGGDSGNTIYF. Here the CDR3 DNA reads TGCAGCGTTGGCGGGGACTCTGGAAACACCATATATTTT.

This clonotype was seen only a few times. J is TRBJ1-6 and V is TRBV6-6, with TRBD1 matching over 8 bases. Germline loops: CDR1 MNHNY, CDR2 SVGAGI (reference sequence). V shed 6 bases, J shed 7 bases, and the junction held 11 bases outside the gene matches. The CDR3 is 16 amino acids. For the CDR3, the DNA is TGTGCCAGCAGGGATCGAGGACAGGGTGGCAATTCACCCCTCCACTTT. Its translation: CASRDRGQGGNSPLHF.

A few counts support this clonotype. This chain joins TRBV11-2 and TRBJ1-2, with 8 bases lining up with TRBD1. CDR1 and CDR2 from the germline V gene are SGHAT and FQNNGV. This CDR3 is 15 amino acids long. Trimming removed 5 bases from V and 4 bases from J; junction bases left unmatched: 9. Written as DNA, the CDR3 is TGTGCCAGCAGCCTAGCGGGGACAGGAAGCTATGGCTACACCTTC. This codes for CASSLAGTGSYGYTF. Full variable domain (rest looked up from reference TRBV11-2 and TRBJ1-2): EAGVAQSPRYKIIEKRQSVAFWCNPISGHATLYWYQQILGQGPKLLIQFQNNGVVDDSQLPKDRFSAERLKGVDSTLKIQPAKLEDSAVYLCASSLAGTGSYGYTFGSGTRLTVV.